This T cell receptor (beta chain) stems from a study of graft-versus-host responses after intestinal transplantation. The CDR3 length is 14 residues. After removal of 7 bases from V and 5 bases from J, the junction contained 9 bases not matched to a gene. Germline V gene lookup returns CDR1 GTSNPN and CDR2 SVGIG (reference sequence). Profiling relied on immunoSEQ multiplex PCR, and the TCRdb table lists in-frame clones only, not all of them. The table includes about 94,000 clones, around 90% detected once. Note on this clone: Its antigen is unknown.

This TCR was recovered from a human donor who received an intestinal transplant. The input for sequencing was unstimulated CD8+ T cells sorted from spleen or lymph node cells, taken before intestinal transplant. This chain uses TRBV30 with TRBJ2-2; 8 bases map to TRBD1. CDR3 amino acids: CALQGGSRTGELFF. The DNA for the CDR3 is TGTGCCTTACAGGGGGGCAGTCGGACCGGGGAGCTGTTTTTT.